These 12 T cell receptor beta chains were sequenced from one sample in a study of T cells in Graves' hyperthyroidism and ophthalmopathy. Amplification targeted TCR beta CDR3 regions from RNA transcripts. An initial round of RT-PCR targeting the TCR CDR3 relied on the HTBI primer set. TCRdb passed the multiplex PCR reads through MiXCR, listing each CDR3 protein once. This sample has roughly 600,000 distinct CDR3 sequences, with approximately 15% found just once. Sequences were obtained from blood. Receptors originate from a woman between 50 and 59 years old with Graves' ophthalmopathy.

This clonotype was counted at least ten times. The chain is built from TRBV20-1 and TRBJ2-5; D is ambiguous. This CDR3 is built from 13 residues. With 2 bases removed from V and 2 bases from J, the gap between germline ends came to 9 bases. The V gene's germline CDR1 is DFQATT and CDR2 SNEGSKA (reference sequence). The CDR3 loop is CSARRRRQETQYF. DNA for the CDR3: TGCAGTGCTAGACGCAGGCGACAAGAGACCCAGTACTTC.

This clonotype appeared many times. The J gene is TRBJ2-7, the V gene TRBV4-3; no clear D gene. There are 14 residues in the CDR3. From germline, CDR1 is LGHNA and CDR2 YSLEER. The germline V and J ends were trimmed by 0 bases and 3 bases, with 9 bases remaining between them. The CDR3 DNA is TGCGCCAGCAGCCAAGATTCTGGGATCTACGAGCAGTACTTC. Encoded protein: CASSQDSGIYEQYF.

The DNA for the CDR3 is TGTGCCAGCAGCGTAGCAGGTACAGCTCAAGAGACCCAGTACTTC. It specifies CASSVAGTAQETQYF. This chain uses TRBV9 with TRBJ2-5; no firm D call. The germline CDR1 and CDR2 sequences are SGDLS and YYNGEE. The CDR3 totals 15 residues. Trimming pared 0 bases from V and 2 bases from J, leaving 11 bases between. Looking up the rest from reference TRBV9 and TRBJ2-5 gives the full variable domain: DSGVTQTPKHLITATGQRVTLRCSPRSGDLSVYWYQQSLDQGLQFLIQYYNGEERAKGNILERFSAQQFPDLHSELNLSSLELGDSALYFCASSVAGTAQETQYFGPGTRLLVL.

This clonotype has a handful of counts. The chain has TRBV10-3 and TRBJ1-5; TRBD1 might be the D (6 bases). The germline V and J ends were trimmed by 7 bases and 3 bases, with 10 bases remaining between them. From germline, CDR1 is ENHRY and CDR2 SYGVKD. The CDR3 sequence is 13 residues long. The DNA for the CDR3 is TGTGCCATCACGGACAGCTACAATCAGCCCCAGCATTTT. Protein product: CAITDSYNQPQHF.

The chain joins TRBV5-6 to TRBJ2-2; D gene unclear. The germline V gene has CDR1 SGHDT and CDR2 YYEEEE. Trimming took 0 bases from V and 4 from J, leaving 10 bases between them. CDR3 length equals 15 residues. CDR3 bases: TGTGCCAGCAGCTTGGTGGGGTCAGCCACCGGGGAGCTGTTTTTT. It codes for CASSLVGSATGELFF.

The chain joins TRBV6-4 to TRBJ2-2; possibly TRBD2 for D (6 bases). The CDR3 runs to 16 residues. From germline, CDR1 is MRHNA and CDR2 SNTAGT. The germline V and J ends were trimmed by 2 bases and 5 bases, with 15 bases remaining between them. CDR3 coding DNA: TGTGCCAGCAGTGACGTTGCGACTAGTACAACCGGGGAGCTGTTTTTT. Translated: CASSDVATSTTGELFF.

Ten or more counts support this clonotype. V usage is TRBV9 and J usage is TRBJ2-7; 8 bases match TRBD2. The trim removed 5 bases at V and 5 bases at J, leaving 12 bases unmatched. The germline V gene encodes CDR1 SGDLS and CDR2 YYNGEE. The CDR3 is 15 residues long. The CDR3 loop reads CASSNPSGSHHEQYF. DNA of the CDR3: TGTGCCAGCAGTAACCCAAGCGGGAGTCACCACGAGCAGTACTTC.

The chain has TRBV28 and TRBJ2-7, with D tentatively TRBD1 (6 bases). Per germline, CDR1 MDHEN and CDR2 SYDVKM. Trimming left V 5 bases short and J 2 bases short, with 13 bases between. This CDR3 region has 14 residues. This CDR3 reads CASSQQGIPYEQYF. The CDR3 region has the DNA TGTGCCAGCAGTCAACAGGGTATTCCCTACGAGCAGTACTTC.

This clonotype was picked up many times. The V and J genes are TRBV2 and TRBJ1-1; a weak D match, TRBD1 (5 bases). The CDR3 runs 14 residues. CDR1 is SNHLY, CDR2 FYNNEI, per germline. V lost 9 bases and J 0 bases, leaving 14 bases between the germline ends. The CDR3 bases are TGTGCCAGTACTATGACAGTTTTGAACACTGAAGCTTTCTTT. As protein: CASTMTVLNTEAFF.

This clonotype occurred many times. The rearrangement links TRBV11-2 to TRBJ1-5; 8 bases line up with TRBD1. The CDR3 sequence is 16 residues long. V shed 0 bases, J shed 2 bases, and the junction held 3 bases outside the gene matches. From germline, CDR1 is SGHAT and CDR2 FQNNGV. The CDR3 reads CASSLDLTGGNQPQHF. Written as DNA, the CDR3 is TGTGCCAGCAGCTTAGATTTGACAGGGGGCAATCAGCCCCAGCATTTT.

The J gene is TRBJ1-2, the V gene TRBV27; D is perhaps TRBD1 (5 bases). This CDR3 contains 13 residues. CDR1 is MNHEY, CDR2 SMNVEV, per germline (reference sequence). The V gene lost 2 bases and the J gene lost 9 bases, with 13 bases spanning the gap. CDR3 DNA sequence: TGTGCCAGCAGTTTAGGGCAGGGTAAGAGCTACACCTTC. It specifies CASSLGQGKSYTF.

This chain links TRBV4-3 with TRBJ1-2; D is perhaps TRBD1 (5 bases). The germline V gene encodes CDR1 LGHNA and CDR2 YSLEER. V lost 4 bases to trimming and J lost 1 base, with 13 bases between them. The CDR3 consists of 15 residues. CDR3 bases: TGCGCCAGCAGCCCCGAAGACAGCGTTAACTATGGCTACACCTTC. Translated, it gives CASSPEDSVNYGYTF.